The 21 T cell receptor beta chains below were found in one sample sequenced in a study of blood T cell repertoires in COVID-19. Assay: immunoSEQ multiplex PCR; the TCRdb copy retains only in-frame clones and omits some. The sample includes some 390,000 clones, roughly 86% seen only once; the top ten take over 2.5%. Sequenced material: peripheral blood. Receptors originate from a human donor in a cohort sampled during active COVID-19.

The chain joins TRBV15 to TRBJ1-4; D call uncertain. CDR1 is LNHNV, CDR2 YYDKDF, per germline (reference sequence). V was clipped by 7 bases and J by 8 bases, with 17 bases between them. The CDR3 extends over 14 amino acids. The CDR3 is CATKIGFRGEKLFF. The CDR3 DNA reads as TGTGCCACCAAAATCGGTTTCCGAGGGGAAAAACTGTTTTTT.

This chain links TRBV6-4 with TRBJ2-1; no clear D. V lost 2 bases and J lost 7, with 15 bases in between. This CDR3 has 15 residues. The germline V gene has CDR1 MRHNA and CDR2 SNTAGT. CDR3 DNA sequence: TGTGCCAGCAGTGACATAGCCTCAACCCCTAATGAGCAGTTCTTC. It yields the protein CASSDIASTPNEQFF.

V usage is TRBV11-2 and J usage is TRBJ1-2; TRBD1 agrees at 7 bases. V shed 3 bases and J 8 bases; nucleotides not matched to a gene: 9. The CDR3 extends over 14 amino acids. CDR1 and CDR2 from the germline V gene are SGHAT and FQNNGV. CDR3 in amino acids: CASSFVTGYEGYTF. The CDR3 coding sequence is TGTGCCAGCAGCTTCGTGACAGGGTATGAGGGCTACACCTTC.

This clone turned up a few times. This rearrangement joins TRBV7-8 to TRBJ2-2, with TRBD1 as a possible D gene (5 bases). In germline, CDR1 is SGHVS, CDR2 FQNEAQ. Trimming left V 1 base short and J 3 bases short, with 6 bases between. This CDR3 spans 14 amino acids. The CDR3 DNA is TGTGCCAGCAGCTTAGGACAGTACACCGGGGAGCTGTTTTTT. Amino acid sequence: CASSLGQYTGELFF.

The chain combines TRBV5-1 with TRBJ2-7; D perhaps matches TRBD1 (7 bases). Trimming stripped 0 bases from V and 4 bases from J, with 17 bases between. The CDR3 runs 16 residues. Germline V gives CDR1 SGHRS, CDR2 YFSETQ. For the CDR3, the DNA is TGCGCCAGCAGCTTGGCGATTCGACAGGGACTGTACGAGCAGTACTTC. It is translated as CASSLAIRQGLYEQYF. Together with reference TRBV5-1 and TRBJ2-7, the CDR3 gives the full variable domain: KAGVTQTPRYLIKTRGQQVTLSCSPISGHRSVSWYQQTPGQGLQFLFEYFSETQRNKGNFPGRFSGRQFSNSRSEMNVSTLELGDSALYLCASSLAIRQGLYEQYFGPGTRLTVT.

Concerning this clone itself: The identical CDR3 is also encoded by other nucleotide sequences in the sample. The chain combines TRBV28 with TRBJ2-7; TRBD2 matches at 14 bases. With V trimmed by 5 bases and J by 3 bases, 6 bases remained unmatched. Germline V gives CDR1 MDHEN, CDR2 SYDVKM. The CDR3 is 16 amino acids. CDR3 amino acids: CASSPPGLAGVYEQYF. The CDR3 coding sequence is TGTGCCAGCAGTCCCCCGGGACTAGCGGGAGTCTACGAGCAGTACTTC.

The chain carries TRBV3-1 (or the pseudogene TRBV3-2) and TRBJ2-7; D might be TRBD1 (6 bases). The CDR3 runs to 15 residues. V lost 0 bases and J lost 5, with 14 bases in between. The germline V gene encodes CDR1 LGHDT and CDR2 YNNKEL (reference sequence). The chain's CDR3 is CASSQDRTGPNEQYF. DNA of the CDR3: TGTGCCAGCAGCCAAGATAGAACAGGGCCTAACGAGCAGTACTTC.

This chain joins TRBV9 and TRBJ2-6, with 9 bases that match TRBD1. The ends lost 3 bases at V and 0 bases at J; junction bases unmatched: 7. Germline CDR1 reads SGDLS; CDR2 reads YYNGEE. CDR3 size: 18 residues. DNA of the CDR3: TGTGCCAGCAGCGCGCCGGGACAGGGAGCCTCTGGGGCCAACGTCCTGACTTTC. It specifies CASSAPGQGASGANVLTF.

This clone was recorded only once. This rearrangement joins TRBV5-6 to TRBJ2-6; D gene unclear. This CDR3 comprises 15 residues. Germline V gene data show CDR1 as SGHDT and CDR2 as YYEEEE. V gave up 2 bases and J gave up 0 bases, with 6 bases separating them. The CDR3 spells CASSFLASGANVLTF. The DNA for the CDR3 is TGTGCCAGCAGCTTCTTGGCCTCTGGGGCCAACGTCCTGACTTTC. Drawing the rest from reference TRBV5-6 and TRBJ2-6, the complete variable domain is DAGVTQSPTHLIKTRGQQVTLRCSPKSGHDTVSWYQQALGQGPQFIFQYYEEEERQRGNFPDRFSGHQFPNYSSELNVNALLLGDSALYLCASSFLASGANVLTFGAGSRLTVL.

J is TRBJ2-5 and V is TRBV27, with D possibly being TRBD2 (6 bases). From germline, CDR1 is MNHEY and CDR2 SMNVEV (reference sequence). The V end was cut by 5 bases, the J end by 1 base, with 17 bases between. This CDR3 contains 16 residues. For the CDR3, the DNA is TGTGCCAGCAGTCCTCGGGGAGCGGGCCTCCAAGAGACCCAGTACTTC. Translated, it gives CASSPRGAGLQETQYF.

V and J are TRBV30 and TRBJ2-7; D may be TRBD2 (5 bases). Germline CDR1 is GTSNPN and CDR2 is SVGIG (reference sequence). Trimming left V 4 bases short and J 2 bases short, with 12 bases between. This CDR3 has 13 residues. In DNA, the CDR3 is TGTGCCTGGACTGCGGGTCCCGCCTACGAGCAGTACTTC. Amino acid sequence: CAWTAGPAYEQYF.

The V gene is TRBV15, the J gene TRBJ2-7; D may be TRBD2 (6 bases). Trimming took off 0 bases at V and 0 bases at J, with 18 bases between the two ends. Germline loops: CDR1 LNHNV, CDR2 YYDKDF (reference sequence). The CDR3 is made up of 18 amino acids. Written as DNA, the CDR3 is TGTGCCACCAGCAGAGATAAGGGCCGACAGACTAGCTCCTACGAGCAGTACTTC. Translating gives CATSRDKGRQTSSYEQYF.

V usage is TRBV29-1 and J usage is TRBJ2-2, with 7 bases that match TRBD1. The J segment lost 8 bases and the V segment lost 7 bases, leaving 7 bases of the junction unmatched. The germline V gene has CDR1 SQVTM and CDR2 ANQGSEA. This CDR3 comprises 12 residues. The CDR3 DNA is TGCAGCGCTGGACAGGTAGCGGGGGAGCTGTTTTTT. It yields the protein CSAGQVAGELFF.

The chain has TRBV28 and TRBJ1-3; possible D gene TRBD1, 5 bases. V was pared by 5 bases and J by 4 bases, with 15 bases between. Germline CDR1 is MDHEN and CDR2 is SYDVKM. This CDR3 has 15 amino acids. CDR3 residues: CASSAPGQEGNTIYF. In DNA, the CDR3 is TGTGCCAGCAGTGCCCCAGGACAAGAGGGAAACACCATATATTTT.

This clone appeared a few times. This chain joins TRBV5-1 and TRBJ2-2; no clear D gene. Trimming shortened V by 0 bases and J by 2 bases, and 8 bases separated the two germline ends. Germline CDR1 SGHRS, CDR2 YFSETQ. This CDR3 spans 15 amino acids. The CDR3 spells CASSLVSPNTGELFF. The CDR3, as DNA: TGCGCCAGCAGCTTGGTTTCTCCCAACACCGGGGAGCTGTTTTTT.

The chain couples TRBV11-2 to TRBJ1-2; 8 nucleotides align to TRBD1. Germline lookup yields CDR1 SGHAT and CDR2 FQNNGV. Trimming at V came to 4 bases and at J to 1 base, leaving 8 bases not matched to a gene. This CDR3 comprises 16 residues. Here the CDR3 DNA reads TGTGCCAGCAGCTCTGCGGGACAGGAAAATAACTATGGCTACACCTTC. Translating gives CASSSAGQENNYGYTF.

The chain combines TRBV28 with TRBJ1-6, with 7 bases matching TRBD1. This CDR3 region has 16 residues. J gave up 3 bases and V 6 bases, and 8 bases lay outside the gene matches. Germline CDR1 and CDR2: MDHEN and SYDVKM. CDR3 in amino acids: CASRTRGTDYNSPLHF. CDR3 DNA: TGTGCCAGCAGGACCAGGGGGACGGACTATAATTCACCCCTCCACTTT.

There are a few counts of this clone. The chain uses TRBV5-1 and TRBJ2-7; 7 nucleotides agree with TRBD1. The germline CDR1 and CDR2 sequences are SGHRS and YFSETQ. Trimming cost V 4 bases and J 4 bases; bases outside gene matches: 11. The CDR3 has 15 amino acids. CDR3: CASSRDGTARYEQYF. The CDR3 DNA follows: TGCGCCAGCAGCCGTGACGGGACAGCGAGATACGAGCAGTACTTC.

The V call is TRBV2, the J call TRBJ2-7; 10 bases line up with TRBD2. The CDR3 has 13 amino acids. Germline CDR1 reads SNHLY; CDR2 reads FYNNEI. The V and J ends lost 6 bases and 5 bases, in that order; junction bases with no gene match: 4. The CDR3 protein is CASSLAGDDEQYF. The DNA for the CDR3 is TGTGCCAGCAGCCTAGCGGGAGACGACGAGCAGTACTTC. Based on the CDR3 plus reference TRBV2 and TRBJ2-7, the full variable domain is EPEVTQTPSHQVTQMGQEVILRCVPISNHLYFYWYRQILGQKVEFLVSFYNNEISEKSEIFDDQFSVERPDGSNFTLKIRSTKLEDSAMYFCASSLAGDDEQYFGPGTRLTVT.

The CDR3 loop is CASSFLYNEQFF. The CDR3 nucleotides are TGTGCCAGCAGTTTTCTGTACAATGAGCAGTTCTTC. V gene TRBV6-5 combines with J gene TRBJ2-1; D is undetermined. Per the germline V gene, CDR1 is MNHEY and CDR2 is SVGAGI. Trimming took 4 bases from V and 4 from J, leaving 5 bases between them. There are 12 residues in the CDR3.

CDR3 DNA sequence: TGTGCCAGCAGTTTCGGGGGGCTAAACTACGAGCAGTACTTC. It is translated as CASSFGGLNYEQYF. J is TRBJ2-7 and V is TRBV28; D is perhaps TRBD2 (7 bases). Germline V lookup: CDR1 MDHEN, CDR2 SYDVKM. This CDR3 spans 14 amino acids. Trimming took 3 bases from V and 3 from J, leaving 12 bases between them.